This T cell receptor (beta chain) stems from a study of cytomegalovirus exposure and HLA in healthy donors. Study-wide results and caveats: Among TCR beta chains, those listed as cytomegalovirus-associated numbered about 160. According to a subsequent analysis, TCR clusters identified in the first cohort showed a tendency to co-occur across the roughly 110 validation repertoires.

Clones were read by immunoSEQ multiplex PCR, and TCRdb kept only the in-frame ones, dropping some. The table shows 110,000 or so clones, with about 86% occurring only once. About this clone: Its antigen is not known.

The ends lost 5 bases at V and 3 bases at J; junction bases unmatched: 4. CDR1 is PRHDT, CDR2 FYEKMQ, per germline (reference sequence). The CDR3 loop spans 13 amino acids. The clonotype was recovered from a woman aged 18-35 years in good health and CMV-seropositive. The chain combines TRBV13 with TRBJ2-7; 7 bases line up with TRBD2. Sequencing was carried out using PBMCs. The DNA of the CDR3 is TGTGCCAGCAGCCCAAGGACTAGCTACGAGCAGTACTTC. It is translated as CASSPRTSYEQYF.